Included here is one TCR beta chain sequence, with context. Sequencing of TCR beta was performed on blood CD8+ T cells and on blood CD4+ T cells. FACS enriched CD8+ TEMRA cells, while bulk CD8+ and CD4+ were negatively isolated. Random hexamers were used to reverse transcribe an amount of about 0.45 to 1 ug RNA. Amplification of the TCR beta CDR3 was carried out by immunoSEQ multiplex PCR, which spanned a total of 54 Vbeta and 13 Jbeta segments. MiXCR, applied by TCRdb to the immunoSEQ multiplex PCR reads, yields one record per CDR3 protein. The sample comprises around 170,000 distinct CDR3 sequences, around 94% of which are singletons, and approximately 0.11% rests with the top ten. V was shortened by 0 bases and J by 5 bases, with 14 bases between the two germline ends. Germline V CDR1 and CDR2: DFQATT, SNEGSKA (reference sequence). This CDR3 comprises 15 residues. This record belongs to a study of CD8 T cells in Susac syndrome. Study information: Blood was drawn from Susac syndrome patients while they were therapy-naive, on corticosteroids, or on intravenous immunoglobulin alone.

V usage is TRBV20-1 and J usage is TRBJ2-1; D may match TRBD1 or TRBD2 (5 bases each). Source material: CD4+ T cells from PBMCs. The sequence was collected from a human donor with Susac syndrome. For the CDR3, the DNA is TGCAGTGCTAGAGAGGCTAGCCAGGGTAACAATGAGCAGTTCTTC. This sequence encodes CSAREASQGNNEQFF.